This T cell receptor beta chain was found in a study of blood T cell repertoires in COVID-19. About the study: Spain, Italy and the United States supplied samples that represented acute and convalescent COVID-19. In each case, the material was cDNA or gDNA derived from T cells, B-cell-depleted T cells, or PBMCs.

Patients at the Seattle site were enrolled during active infection and followed longitudinally. V lost 6 bases and J lost 2; bases outside the gene matches: 9. Germline V gene lookup returns CDR1 SNHLY and CDR2 FYNNEI. This CDR3 region has 15 residues. Study processing details: Cell counts per sample came from amplifying reference gene primers. The method was immunoSEQ multiplex PCR; TCRdb's version includes in-frame clones alone and lacks a portion of them. That table is the source of V, J and clone size, and D and trimming were worked out from the DNA. The repertoire holds approximately 200,000 clones, about 80% seen once, with around 7.8% in the top ten.

The chain carries TRBV2 and TRBJ1-1; 7 positions match TRBD1. The sequenced sample consisted of peripheral blood. The TCR sequence derives from a woman older than 75 with COVID-19, enrolled during active disease. The CDR3 loop reads CASSPSGGANTEAFF. In nucleotides, the CDR3 is TGTGCCAGCAGCCCCTCAGGGGGAGCAAACACTGAAGCTTTCTTT.